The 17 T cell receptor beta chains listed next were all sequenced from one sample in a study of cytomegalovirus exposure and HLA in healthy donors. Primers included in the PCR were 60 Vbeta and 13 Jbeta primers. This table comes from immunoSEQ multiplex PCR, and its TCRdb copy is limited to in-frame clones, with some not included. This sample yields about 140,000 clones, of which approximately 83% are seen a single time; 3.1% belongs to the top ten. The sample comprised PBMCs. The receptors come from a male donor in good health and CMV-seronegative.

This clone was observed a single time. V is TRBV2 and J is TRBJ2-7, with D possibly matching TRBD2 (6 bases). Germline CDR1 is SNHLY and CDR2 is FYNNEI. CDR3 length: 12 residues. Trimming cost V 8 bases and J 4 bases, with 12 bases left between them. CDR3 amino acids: CASGGTAYEQYF. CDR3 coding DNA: TGTGCCAGCGGGGGGACGGCATACGAGCAGTACTTC.

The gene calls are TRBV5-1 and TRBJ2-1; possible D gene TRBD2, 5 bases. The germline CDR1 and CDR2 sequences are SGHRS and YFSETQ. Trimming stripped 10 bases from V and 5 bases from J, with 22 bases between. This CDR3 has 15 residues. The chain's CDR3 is CASLVTPGNNNEQFF. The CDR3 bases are TGCGCCTCCCTAGTAACTCCGGGAAACAACAATGAGCAGTTCTTC.

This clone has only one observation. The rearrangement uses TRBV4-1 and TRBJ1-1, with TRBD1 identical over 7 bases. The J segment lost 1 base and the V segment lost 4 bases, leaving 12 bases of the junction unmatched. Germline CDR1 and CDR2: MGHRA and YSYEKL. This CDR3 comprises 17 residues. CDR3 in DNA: TGCGCCAGCAGCCCAATAGGGACAGCTGACGCGAACACTGAAGCTTTCTTT. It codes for CASSPIGTADANTEAFF.

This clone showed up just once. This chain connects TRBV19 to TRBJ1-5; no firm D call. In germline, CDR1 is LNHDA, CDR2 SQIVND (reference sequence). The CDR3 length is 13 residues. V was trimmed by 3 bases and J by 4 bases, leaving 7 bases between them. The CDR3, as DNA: TGTGCCAGTAGTATCCAGGCAAATCAGCCCCAGCATTTT. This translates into CASSIQANQPQHF.

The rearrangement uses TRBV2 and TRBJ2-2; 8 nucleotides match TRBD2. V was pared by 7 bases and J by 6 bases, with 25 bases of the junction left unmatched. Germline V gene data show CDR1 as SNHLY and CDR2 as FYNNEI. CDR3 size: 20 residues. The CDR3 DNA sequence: TGTGCCAGCACCCTTGAAAGGAGCGGGAGCTCTCGGGGTGTCGCCGGGGAGCTGTTTTTT. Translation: CASTLERSGSSRGVAGELFF.

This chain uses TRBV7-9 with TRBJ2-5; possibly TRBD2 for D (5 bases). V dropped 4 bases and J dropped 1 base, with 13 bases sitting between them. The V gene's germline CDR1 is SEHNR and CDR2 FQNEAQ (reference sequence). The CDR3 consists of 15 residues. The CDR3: CASSSPGRGQETQYF. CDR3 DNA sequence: TGTGCCAGCAGCTCTCCTGGACGGGGCCAAGAGACCCAGTACTTC. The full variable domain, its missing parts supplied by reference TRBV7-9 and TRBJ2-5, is DTGVSQNPRHKITKRGQNVTFRCDPISEHNRLYWYRQTLGQGPEFLTYFQNEAQLEKSRLLSDRFSAERPKGSFSTLEIQRTEQGDSAMYLCASSSPGRGQETQYFGPGTRLLVL.

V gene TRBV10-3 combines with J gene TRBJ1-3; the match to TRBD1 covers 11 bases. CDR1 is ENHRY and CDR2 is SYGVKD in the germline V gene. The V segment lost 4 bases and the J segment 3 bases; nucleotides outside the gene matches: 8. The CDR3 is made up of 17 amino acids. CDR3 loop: CAISGTRGQGVGNTIYF. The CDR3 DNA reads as TGTGCCATCAGTGGGACTCGGGGACAGGGGGTTGGAAACACCATATATTTT.

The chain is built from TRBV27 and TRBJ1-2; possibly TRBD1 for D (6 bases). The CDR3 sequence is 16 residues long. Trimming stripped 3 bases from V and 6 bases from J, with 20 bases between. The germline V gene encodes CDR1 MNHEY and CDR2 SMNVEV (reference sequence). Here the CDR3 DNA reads TGTGCCAGCAGTTTCCTACAGGGAAAAACAGATGATGGCTACACCTTC. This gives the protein CASSFLQGKTDDGYTF.

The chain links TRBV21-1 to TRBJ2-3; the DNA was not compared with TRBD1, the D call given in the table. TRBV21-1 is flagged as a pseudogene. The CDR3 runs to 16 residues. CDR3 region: CASSRPQGARTDTQYF. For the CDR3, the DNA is TGTGCCAGCAGCAGACCACAGGGGGCGCGCACAGATACGCAGTATTTT.

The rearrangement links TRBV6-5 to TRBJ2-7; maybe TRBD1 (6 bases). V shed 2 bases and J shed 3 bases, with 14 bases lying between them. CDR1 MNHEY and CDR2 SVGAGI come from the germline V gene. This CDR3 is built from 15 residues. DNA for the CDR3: TGTGCCAGCAGTTACGAGGGGGACGCTCTCTACGAGCAGTACTTC. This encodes CASSYEGDALYEQYF.

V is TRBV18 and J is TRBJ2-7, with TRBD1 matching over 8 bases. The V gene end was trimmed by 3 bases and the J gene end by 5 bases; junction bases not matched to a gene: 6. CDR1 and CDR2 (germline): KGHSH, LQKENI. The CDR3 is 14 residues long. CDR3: CASSPDPDRDEQYF. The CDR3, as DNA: TGTGCCAGCTCACCCGACCCGGACAGGGACGAGCAGTACTTC.

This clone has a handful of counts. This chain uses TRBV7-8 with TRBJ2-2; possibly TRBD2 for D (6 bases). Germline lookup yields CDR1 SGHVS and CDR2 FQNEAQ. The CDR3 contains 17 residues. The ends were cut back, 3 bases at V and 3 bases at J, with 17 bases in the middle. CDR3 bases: TGTGCCAGCAGCTTGCTCGGGGGTAGGACCTACACCGGGGAGCTGTTTTTT. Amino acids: CASSLLGGRTYTGELFF.

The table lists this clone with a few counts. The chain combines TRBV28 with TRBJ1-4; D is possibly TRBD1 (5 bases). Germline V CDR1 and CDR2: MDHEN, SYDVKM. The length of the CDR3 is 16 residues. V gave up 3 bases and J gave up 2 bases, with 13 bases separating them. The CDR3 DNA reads TGTGCCAGCAGTTTCTCCGGGGGGTCCACTAATGAAAAACTGTTTTTT. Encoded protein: CASSFSGGSTNEKLFF.

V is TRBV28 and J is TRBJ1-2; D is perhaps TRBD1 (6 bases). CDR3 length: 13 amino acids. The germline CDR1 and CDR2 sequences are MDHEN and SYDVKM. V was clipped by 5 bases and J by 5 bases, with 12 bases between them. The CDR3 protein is CASSPPGAYGYTF. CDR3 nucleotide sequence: TGTGCCAGCAGTCCCCCAGGGGCGTATGGCTACACCTTC.

The CDR3 spells CASSRGQLNEQFF. CDR3 DNA: TGTGCCAGCAGCCGCGGACAGTTGAATGAGCAGTTCTTC. V usage is TRBV7-9 and J usage is TRBJ2-1; possible D gene TRBD1, 6 bases. The CDR3 is made up of 13 amino acids. From germline, CDR1 is SEHNR and CDR2 FQNEAQ (reference sequence). The germline V and J ends were trimmed by 5 bases and 7 bases, with 12 bases remaining between them.

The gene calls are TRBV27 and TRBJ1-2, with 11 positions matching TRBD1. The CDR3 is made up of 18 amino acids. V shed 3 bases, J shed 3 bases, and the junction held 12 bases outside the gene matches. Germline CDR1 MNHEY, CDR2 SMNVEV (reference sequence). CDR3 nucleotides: TGTGCCAGCAGTTTTCAAGGCCTTCCGGGACAGGGGGACTATGGCTACACCTTC. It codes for CASSFQGLPGQGDYGYTF.

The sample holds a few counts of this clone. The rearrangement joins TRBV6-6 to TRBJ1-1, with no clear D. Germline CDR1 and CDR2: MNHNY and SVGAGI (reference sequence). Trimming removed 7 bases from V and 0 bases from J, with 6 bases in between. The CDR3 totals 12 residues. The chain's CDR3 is CASTYMNTEAFF. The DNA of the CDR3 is TGTGCCAGCACTTATATGAACACTGAAGCTTTCTTT.